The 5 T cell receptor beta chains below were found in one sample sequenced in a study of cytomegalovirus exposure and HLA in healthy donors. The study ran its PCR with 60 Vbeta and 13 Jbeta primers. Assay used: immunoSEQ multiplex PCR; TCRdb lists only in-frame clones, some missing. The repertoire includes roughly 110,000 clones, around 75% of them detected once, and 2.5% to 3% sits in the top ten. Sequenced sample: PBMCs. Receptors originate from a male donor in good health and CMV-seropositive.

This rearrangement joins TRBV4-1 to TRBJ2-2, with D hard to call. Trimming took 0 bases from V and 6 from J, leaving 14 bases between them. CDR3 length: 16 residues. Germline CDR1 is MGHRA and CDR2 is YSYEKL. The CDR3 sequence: CASSQDKSGFPGELFF. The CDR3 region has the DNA TGCGCCAGCAGCCAAGATAAATCCGGGTTCCCCGGGGAGCTGTTTTTT.

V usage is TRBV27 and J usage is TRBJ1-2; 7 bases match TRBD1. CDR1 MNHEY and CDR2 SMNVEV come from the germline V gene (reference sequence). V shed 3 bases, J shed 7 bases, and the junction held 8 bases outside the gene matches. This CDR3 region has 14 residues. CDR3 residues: CASSFLGGRLGYTF. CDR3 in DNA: TGTGCCAGCAGTTTTTTAGGGGGCAGGCTTGGCTACACCTTC.

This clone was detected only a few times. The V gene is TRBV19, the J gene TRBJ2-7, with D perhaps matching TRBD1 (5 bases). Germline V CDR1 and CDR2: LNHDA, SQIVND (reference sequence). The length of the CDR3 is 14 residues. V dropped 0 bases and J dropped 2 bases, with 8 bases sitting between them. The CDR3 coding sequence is TGTGCCAGTAGTATAGAAGACAGCGCCTACGAGCAGTACTTC. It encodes CASSIEDSAYEQYF.

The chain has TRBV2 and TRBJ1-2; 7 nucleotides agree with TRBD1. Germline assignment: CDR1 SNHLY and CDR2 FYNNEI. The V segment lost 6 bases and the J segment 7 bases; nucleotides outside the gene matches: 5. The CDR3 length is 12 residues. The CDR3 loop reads CASRDTGVGYTF. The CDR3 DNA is TGTGCCAGCAGAGACACAGGGGTTGGCTACACCTTC.

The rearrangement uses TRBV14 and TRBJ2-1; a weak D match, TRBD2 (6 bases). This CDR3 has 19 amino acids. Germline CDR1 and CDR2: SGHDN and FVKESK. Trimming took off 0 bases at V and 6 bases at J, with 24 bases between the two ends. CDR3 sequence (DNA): TGTGCCAGCAGCCAAGAGGAAGCTTGGGGGGAAGTAGTGGTCAATGAGCAGTTCTTC. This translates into CASSQEEAWGEVVVNEQFF.